This TCR beta chain was captured by sequencing in a study of T-cell reconstitution after alpha-beta-depleted transplantation in children. This clonotype appeared a few times. CDR3 length: 14 amino acids. In germline, CDR1 is SGHAT, CDR2 FQNNGV. V gave up 0 bases and J gave up 2 bases, with 7 bases separating them. During its preparation, the TCRbeta library received unique molecular identifiers. TCRdb re-analysed the PCR reads in MiXCR, keeping a single row per CDR3 protein. The profile shows around 250,000 distinct CDR3 sequences, more than 9% of them singletons. The clonotype comes from a human donor who donated a stem cell graft to a child with SCID. The sample here was PBMCs from the stem cell graft donor, taken from the stem cell graft. The chain combines TRBV11-2 with TRBJ1-2, with a tentative D call TRBD1 (5 bases). The CDR3 nucleotides read TGTGCCAGCAGCTTAGAGGGGCCCAACTATGGCTACACCTTC. Protein sequence: CASSLEGPNYGYTF.